The entry below describes one T cell receptor (beta chain). No cognate antigen has been identified for it. No per-base quality is available; no much larger clone lies one base away. The sample was run on an Illumina HiSeq 2500. TCR beta libraries were prepared by quantitative 5'-RACE with molecular barcodes. Per the authors' processing: A new computational method, built on a probabilistic model of VDJ rearrangement, was used to identify disease-linked TCR variants. TCRdb passed the public sequencing reads through fastp at Q25 and MiXCR, retaining productive beta sequences. One record per CDR3 amino acid sequence lists the most common genes and DNA. The V and J calls and clone size come from TCRdb's table, not from the authors' own analysis. Here the sample has approximately 440,000 distinct CDR3 sequences; 15% to 20% occur a single time. Clones ranked in the top ten supply approximately 0.93% of the sample.

This sample stems from a study of CD8 T cells in ankylosing spondylitis (TCRdb year 2017). General notes on the study: T cell receptor beta repertoires were profiled in healthy donors and ankylosing spondylitis patients so that disease-linked TCR variants could be found. Peripheral blood was sampled, and synovial fluid was additionally collected from ankylosing spondylitis patients. The full study cohort was made up of approximately 27 ankylosing spondylitis patients and fewer than 120 healthy donors. Study-level results and caveats: The disease-linked clones were reported as significantly enriched in matched synovial fluid samples from ankylosing spondylitis patients. Some motif variants were previously reported in synovial fluid and blood of reactive arthritis patients, suggesting common disease-initiation mechanisms. A CD8+ phenotype was shown by the disease-linked clones, which were found at relatively low frequencies in peripheral blood. A TCR beta motif made up of several highly homologous amino acid variants appeared to be characteristic of blood from ankylosing spondylitis patients.

What was sequenced was blood, either unsorted or a sorted T cell fraction (not recorded which). The sequence was obtained from a male donor with ankylosing spondylitis.

The CDR3 reads CASSLGLAGGKEQYF. The DNA sequence reads TGTGCCAGCAGCTTGGGACTAGCGGGAGGAAAAGAGCAGTACTTC. Recombination connected TRBV5-5 to TRBJ2-7; the junction holds 13 bases that match TRBD2. The CDR3 has 15 amino acids, counting the end cysteine and phenylalanine. Only CDR3 DNA is held: 45 bases, read in frame from base 1. V lost 0 bases and J lost 7 bases, and the count of bases not matched to a germline gene is 4. The germline V gene encodes CDR1 SGHKS and CDR2 YYEKEE (reference sequence).